These 8 T cell receptor beta chains were sequenced from one sample in a study of beta chain features in type 1 diabetes. The authors reverse transcribed all of the isolated RNA, so sequencing captured expressed TCRB transcripts. This table comes from immunoSEQ multiplex PCR, and its TCRdb copy is limited to in-frame clones, with some not included. The top ten hold roughly 0.015% of the sample, which has roughly 340,000 clones, 13% seen once. The antigens for these receptors are not known. Study findings and constraints: TCRB CDR3 length was moderately but significantly reduced in all four CD4+ subsets of Type 1 diabetes patients.

Sequencing was carried out using naive CD4+ T cells from blood. The source of these receptors is a woman aged 18-29 years with type 1 diabetes.

This clone was recorded a few times. V gene TRBV6-6 combines with J gene TRBJ1-5; TRBD1 matches at 7 bases. The CDR3 spans 13 residues. After removal of 7 bases from V and 7 bases from J, the junction contained 7 bases not matched to a gene. In germline, CDR1 is MNHNY, CDR2 SVGAGI (reference sequence). The CDR3 spells CASTPRGYQPQHF. The CDR3 region has the DNA TGTGCCAGCACCCCCAGGGGGTACCAGCCCCAGCATTTT.

This chain links TRBV29-1 with TRBJ1-2; D is unclear. Germline assignment: CDR1 SQVTM and CDR2 ANQGSEA. The CDR3 spans 12 residues. V gave up 1 base and J gave up 6 bases, with 9 bases separating them. CDR3 amino acids: CSVEGMSDGYTF. Here the CDR3 DNA reads TGCAGCGTTGAAGGGATGAGCGATGGCTACACCTTC.

The J gene is TRBJ2-1, the V gene TRBV6-5; 7 nucleotides agree with TRBD2. With V trimmed by 10 bases and J by 5 bases, 8 bases remained unmatched. This CDR3 region has 13 residues. The V gene's germline CDR1 is MNHEY and CDR2 SVGAGI. The CDR3 region is CATRDYSNNEQFF. As DNA, the CDR3 is TGTGCCACCCGGGACTATTCCAACAATGAGCAGTTCTTC.

V is TRBV19 and J is TRBJ1-1, with 8 bases lining up with TRBD1. The CDR3 spans 14 residues. The germline V gene has CDR1 LNHDA and CDR2 SQIVND (reference sequence). The V and J ends lost 7 bases and 11 bases, in that order; junction bases with no gene match: 15. In DNA, the CDR3 is TGTGCCAGTACTTCCTCCGGGACAGGCTTTAATGCTTTCTTT. Its protein product is CASTSSGTGFNAFF. Drawing the rest from reference TRBV19 and TRBJ1-1, the complete variable domain is DGGITQSPKYLFRKEGQNVTLSCEQNLNHDAMYWYRQDPGQGLRLIYYSQIVNDFQKGDIAEGYSVSREKKESFPLTVTSAQKNPTAFYLCASTSSGTGFNAFFGQGTRLTVV.

CDR3 in amino acids: CAWSVLAGEGTQYF. In DNA form, the CDR3 reads TGTGCCTGGAGTGTTCTCGCGGGAGAGGGTACGCAGTATTTT. The rearrangement links TRBV30 to TRBJ2-3; TRBD2 aligns across 7 bases. CDR3 length: 14 amino acids. The trim removed 0 bases at V and 8 bases at J, leaving 8 bases unmatched. Germline V gives CDR1 GTSNPN, CDR2 SVGIG (reference sequence).

This chain connects TRBV7-9 to TRBJ2-1; tentative D call: TRBD2 (7 bases). V lost 4 bases, J lost 10 bases, and 17 bases lay in between. Germline V lookup: CDR1 SEHNR, CDR2 FQNEAQ (reference sequence). There are 14 residues in the CDR3. The CDR3 DNA sequence: TGTGCCAGCAGCTCCCGTGGAGAGGGGGGGGAGCAGTTCTTC. The encoded protein is CASSSRGEGGEQFF.

This clone has only a few counts. This chain joins TRBV2 and TRBJ1-1, with TRBD1 matching over 8 bases. Germline CDR1 is SNHLY and CDR2 is FYNNEI. CDR3 size: 13 residues. J was trimmed by 4 bases and V by 6 bases; bases with no gene match: 4. The CDR3: CASSVTGGTEAFF. As DNA, the CDR3 is TGTGCCAGCAGCGTCACAGGGGGCACTGAAGCTTTCTTT.

The chain couples TRBV7-2 to TRBJ2-7; D gene uncertain. CDR3 length equals 15 residues. Germline loops: CDR1 SGHTA, CDR2 FQGNSA. Trimming shortened V by 0 bases and J by 2 bases, and 11 bases separated the two germline ends. CDR3 protein: CASSLAGAPAYEQYF. In DNA, the CDR3 is TGTGCCAGCAGCTTAGCCGGAGCTCCAGCCTACGAGCAGTACTTC.